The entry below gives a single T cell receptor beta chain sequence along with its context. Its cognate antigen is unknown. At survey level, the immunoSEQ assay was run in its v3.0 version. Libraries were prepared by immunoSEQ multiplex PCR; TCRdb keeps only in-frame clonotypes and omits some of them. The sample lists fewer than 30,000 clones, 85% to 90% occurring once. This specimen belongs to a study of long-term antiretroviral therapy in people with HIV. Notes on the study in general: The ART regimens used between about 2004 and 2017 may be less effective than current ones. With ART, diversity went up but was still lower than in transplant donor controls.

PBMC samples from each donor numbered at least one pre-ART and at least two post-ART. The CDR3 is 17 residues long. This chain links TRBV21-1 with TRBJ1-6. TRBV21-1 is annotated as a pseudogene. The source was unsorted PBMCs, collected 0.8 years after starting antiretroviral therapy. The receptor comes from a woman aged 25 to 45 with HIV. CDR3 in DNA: TGTGCCAGCCCCACCTGGGGTTCTAGGACGGATAATTCACCCCTCCACTTT. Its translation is CASPTWGSRTDNSPLHF.